The entry below gives a single TCR beta chain sequence along with its context. Its specific antigen is unknown. Base quality data are lacking; no much larger clone is found one base away. Preparation of the library involved RT-PCR. The sample was run on an Illumina HiSeq 2500. TCRdb reprocessed the public reads (quality trimming at Q25 with fastp, clone calling with MiXCR) and kept in-frame beta chains. Every entry covers one CDR3 protein and lists the most common genes and DNA from its rows. The sample includes approximately 1,300 distinct CDR3 sequences, with 89% observed a single time. 20% to 25% of the sample comes from the top ten. CDR1 and CDR2 were assigned from the germline V gene as MNHNS and SASEGT. The cysteine opens and the phenylalanine closes a CDR3 of 12 amino acids. This entry keeps only the CDR3 DNA: 36 bases, framed from base 1. Trimming costs V 9 bases and J 7 bases, and their ends lie 13 bases apart.

The data stem from a study of yellow fever vaccine responses in identical twins (dated by TCRdb to the late 2010s). Regarding the research as a whole: In the study, vaccine-responding T cell clones were precisely tracked in identical twins.

The paper's findings and limits, for the study overall: The authors reported that the T cell response to vaccination in identical twins appeared partly convergent and partly personalized.

The chain was built from TRBV6-1 and TRBJ1-5, with no reliable assignment of the D segment. The material was T cells from blood (PBMCs), unsorted or a sorted subset (not recorded which), obtained before or after yellow fever vaccination (not recorded which). The sequence was obtained from a female donor who received the yellow fever vaccine. The CDR3 reads as follows: CASKRLGQPQHF. The base sequence is TGTGCCAGTAAGAGGTTGGGACAGCCCCAGCATTTT.